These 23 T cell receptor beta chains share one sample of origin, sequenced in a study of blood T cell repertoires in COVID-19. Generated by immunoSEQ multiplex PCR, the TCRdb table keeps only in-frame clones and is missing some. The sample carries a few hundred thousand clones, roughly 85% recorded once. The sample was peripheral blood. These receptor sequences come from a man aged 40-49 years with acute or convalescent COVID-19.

The CDR3 region has the DNA TGCGCCACGCGGACTAGCGGGGGGGCTACAGATACGCAGTATTTT. The encoded protein is CATRTSGGATDTQYF. This rearrangement joins TRBV5-1 to TRBJ2-3; 15 positions match TRBD2. Per germline, CDR1 SGHRS and CDR2 YFSETQ. CDR3 size: 15 residues. The trim removed 9 bases at V and 3 bases at J, leaving 5 bases unmatched.

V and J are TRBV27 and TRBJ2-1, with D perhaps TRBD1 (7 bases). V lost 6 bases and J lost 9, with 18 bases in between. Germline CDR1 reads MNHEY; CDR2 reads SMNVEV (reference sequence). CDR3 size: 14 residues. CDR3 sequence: CASRPEGTAGEQFF. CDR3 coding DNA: TGTGCCAGCAGGCCTGAGGGGACAGCGGGTGAGCAGTTCTTC.

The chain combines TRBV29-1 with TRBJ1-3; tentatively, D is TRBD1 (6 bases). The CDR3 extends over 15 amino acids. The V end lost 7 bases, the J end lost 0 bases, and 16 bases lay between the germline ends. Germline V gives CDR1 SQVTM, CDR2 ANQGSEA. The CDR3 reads CSASDSFISGNTIYF. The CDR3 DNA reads TGCAGCGCATCGGACAGTTTCATCTCTGGAAACACCATATATTTT.

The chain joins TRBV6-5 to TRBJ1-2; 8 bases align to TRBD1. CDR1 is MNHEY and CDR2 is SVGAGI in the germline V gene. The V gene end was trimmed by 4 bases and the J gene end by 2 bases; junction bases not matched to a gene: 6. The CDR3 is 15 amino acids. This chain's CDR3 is CASSSETGANYGYTF. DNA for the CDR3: TGTGCCAGCAGTTCAGAGACAGGGGCGAACTATGGCTACACCTTC.

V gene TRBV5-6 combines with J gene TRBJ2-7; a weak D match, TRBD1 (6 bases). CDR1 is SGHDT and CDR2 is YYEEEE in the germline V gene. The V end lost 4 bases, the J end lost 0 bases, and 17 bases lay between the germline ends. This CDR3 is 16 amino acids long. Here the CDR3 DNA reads TGTGCCAGCAGCCCCCTCGGGACACAGAGCTCCTACGAGCAGTACTTC. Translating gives CASSPLGTQSSYEQYF. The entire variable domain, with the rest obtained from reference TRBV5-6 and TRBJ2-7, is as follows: DAGVTQSPTHLIKTRGQQVTLRCSPKSGHDTVSWYQQALGQGPQFIFQYYEEEERQRGNFPDRFSGHQFPNYSSELNVNALLLGDSALYLCASSPLGTQSSYEQYFGPGTRLTVT.

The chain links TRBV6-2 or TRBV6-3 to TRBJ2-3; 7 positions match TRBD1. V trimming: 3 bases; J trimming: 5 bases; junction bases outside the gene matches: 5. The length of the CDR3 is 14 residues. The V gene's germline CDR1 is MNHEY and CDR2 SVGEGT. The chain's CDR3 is CASSYVQGRDTQYF. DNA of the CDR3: TGTGCCAGCAGTTATGTACAGGGGAGAGATACGCAGTATTTT.

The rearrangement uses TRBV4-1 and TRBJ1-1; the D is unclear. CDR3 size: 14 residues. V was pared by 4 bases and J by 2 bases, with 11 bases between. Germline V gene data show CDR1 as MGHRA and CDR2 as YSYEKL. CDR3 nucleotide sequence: TGCGCCAGCAGCCCCCGCGGCACAAACACTGAAGCTTTCTTT. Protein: CASSPRGTNTEAFF.

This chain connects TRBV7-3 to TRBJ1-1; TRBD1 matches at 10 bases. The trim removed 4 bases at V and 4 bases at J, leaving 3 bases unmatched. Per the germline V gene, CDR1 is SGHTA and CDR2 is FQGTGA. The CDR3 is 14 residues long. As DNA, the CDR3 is TGTGCCAGCAGCTGGACAGGGGGAGGCACTGAAGCTTTCTTT. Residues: CASSWTGGGTEAFF.

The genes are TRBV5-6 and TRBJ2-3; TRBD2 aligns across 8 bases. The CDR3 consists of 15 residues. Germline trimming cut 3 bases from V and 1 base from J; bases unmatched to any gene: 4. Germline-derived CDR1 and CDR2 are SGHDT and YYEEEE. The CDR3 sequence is CASSYGRGGTDTQYF. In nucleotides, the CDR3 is TGTGCCAGCAGCTACGGGCGGGGGGGCACAGATACGCAGTATTTT.

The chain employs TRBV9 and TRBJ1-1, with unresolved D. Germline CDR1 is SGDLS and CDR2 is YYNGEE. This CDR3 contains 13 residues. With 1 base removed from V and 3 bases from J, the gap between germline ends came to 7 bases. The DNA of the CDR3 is TGTGCCAGCAGCGTACAGGACTACACTGAAGCTTTCTTT. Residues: CASSVQDYTEAFF.

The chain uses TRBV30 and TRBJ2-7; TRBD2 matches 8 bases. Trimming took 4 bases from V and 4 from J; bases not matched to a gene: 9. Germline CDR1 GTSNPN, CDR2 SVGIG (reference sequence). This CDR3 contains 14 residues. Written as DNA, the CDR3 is TGTGCCTGGACTCGAGATAGCGGGGTTTACGAGCAGTACTTC. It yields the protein CAWTRDSGVYEQYF. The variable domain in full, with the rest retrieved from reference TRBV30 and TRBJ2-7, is SQTIHQWPATLVQPVGSPLSLECTVEGTSNPNLYWYRQAAGRGLQLLFYSVGIGQISSEVPQNLSASRPQDRQFILSSKKLLLSDSGFYLCAWTRDSGVYEQYFGPGTRLTVT.

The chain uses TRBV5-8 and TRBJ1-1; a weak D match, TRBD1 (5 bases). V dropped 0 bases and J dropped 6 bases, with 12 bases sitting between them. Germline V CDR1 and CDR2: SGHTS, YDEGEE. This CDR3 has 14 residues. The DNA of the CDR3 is TGTGCCAGCAGCTTGGCCCCGGGGGACGCTGAAGCTTTCTTT. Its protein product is CASSLAPGDAEAFF.

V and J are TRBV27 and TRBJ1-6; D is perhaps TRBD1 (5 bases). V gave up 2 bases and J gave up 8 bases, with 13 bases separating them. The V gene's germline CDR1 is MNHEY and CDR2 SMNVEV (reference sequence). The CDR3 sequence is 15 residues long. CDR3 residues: CASSLNQGGYSPLHF. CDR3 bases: TGTGCCAGCAGTTTAAACCAGGGAGGTTATTCACCCCTCCACTTT.

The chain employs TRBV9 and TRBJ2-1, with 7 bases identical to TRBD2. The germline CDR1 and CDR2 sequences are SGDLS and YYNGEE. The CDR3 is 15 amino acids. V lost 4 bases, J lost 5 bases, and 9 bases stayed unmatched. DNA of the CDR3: TGTGCCAGCAGCCCCTGGGACGGGGGGAACAATGAGCAGTTCTTC. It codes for CASSPWDGGNNEQFF.

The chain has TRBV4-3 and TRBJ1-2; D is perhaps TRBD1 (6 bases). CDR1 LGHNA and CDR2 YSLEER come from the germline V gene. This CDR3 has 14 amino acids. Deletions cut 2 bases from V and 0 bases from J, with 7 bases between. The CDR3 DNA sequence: TGCGCCAGCAGCCAATGGACAGCTAACTATGGCTACACCTTC. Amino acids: CASSQWTANYGYTF.

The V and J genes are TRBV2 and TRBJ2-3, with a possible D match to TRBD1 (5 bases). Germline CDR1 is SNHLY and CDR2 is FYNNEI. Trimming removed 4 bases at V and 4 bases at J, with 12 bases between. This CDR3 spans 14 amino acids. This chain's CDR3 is CASSGRESPDTQYF. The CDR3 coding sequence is TGTGCCAGCAGTGGCAGGGAAAGCCCAGATACGCAGTATTTT.

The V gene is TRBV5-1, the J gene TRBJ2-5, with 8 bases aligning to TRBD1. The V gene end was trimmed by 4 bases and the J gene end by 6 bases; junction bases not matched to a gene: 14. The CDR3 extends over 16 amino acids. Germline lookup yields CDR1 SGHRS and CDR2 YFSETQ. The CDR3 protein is CASSPNLQGAGKTQYF. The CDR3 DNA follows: TGCGCCAGCAGCCCAAACCTCCAGGGGGCCGGAAAGACCCAGTACTTC.

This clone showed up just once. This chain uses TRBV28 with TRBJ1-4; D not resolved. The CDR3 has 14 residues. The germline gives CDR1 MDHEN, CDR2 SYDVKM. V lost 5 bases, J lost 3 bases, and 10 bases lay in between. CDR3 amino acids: CASSPIASNEKLFF. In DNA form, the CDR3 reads TGTGCCAGCAGTCCCATTGCGTCTAATGAAAAACTGTTTTTT.

The CDR3 coding sequence is TGTGCCAGCAGCCAGGACAGGGTGGTTGGGAACACTGAAGCTTTCTTT. Translation gives CASSQDRVVGNTEAFF. The rearrangement links TRBV5-4 to TRBJ1-1; 8 nucleotides align to TRBD1. Germline lookup yields CDR1 SGHNT and CDR2 YYREEE (reference sequence). CDR3 length: 16 residues. With V trimmed by 4 bases and J by 1 base, 9 bases remained unmatched. Using reference TRBV5-4 and TRBJ1-1 for the parts outside the CDR3, the full variable domain is ETGVTQSPTHLIKTRGQQVTLRCSSQSGHNTVSWYQQALGQGPQFIFQYYREEENGRGNFPPRFSGLQFPNYSSELNVNALELDDSALYLCASSQDRVVGNTEAFFGQGTRLTVV.

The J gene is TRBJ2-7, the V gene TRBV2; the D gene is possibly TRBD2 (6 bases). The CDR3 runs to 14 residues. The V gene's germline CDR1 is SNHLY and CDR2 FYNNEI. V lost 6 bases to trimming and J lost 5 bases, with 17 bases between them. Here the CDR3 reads CASRFSQAGNEQYF. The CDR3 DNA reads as TGTGCCAGCAGGTTCTCACAGGCGGGGAACGAGCAGTACTTC.

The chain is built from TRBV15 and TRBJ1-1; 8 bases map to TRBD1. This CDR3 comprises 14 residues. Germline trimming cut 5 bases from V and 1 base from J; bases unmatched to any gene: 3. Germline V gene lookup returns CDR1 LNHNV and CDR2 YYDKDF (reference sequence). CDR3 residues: CATSLGQGNTEAFF. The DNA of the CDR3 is TGTGCCACCAGCCTCGGACAGGGGAACACTGAAGCTTTCTTT.

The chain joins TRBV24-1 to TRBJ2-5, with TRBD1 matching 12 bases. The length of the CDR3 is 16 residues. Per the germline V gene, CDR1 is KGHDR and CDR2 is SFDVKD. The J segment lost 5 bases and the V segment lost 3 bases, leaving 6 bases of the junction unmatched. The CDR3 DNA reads TGTGCCACCAGTGATGTCGGGACAGGGGGCTCGGAGACCCAGTACTTC. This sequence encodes CATSDVGTGGSETQYF.

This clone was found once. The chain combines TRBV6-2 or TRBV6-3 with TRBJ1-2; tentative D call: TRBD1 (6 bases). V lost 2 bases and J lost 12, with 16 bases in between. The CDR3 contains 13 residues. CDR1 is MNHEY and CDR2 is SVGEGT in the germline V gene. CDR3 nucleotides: TGTGCCAGCAGTTACGGCCAACAGGGATTGAACACCTTC. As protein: CASSYGQQGLNTF.